This T cell receptor (beta chain) was identified during a study of identical twins (dated by TCRdb to 2016 to 2017). In terms of the full investigation: To test whether fetal clonotypes persist, the study used deep sequencing on TCR alpha and beta repertoires from monozygotic twins, unrelated adults of various ages, and cord blood. To rule out contamination, replicate twin experiments were performed at different times with different library preparation protocols. Summary of the overall study and its limitations: In monozygotic twins, recombination models systematically underestimated out-of-frame TCR alpha sharing, but the models matched the sharing seen between unrelated individuals. Compared with coincidental sharing between unrelated individuals, an excess of low generation-probability sequences was observed among out-of-frame TCR alpha sequences shared between twins. Conclusions relied on cross-sectional statistical analysis, since the same donors could not be followed over many years. Excess twin sharing in beta out-of-frame sequences was weaker because fewer shared sequences lowered the signal-to-noise ratio. Invariant T cells such as MAIT and iNKT could partly confound zero-insertion analyses, though diverse VJ usage argued against this for most clonotypes. Abundant cord blood beta clonotypes carried fewer insertions; young adult naive repertoires showed a weaker similar trend, while memory repertoires showed none.

V trim: 1 base; J trim: 5 bases; unmatched bases: 5. CDR1 is given as LGHNA and CDR2 as YNFKEQ, both from the germline V gene. From the cysteine up to the phenylalanine, the CDR3 has a length of 16 residues. Only the CDR3 part of the read is kept: 48 bases, read in frame from the first base. This clonotype was detected a few times. Its recognized antigen is unknown. No much larger clone is present one base from it, and per-base qualities are unavailable. Every donor in the study was a healthy Caucasian. Three pairs of female monozygotic twins, all aged roughly 18 to 29 years, were included in the twin cohort. Miltenyi CD45RO+ enrichment and human naive T-cell isolation kits were used to isolate memory (CD45RO+) and naive T cells from PBMC. The library was produced with 5' RACE. Sequenced on an Illumina HiSeq 2000. Template switching added a universal primer binding site, and the final cDNA carried a unique molecular identifier that allowed TCR cDNA molecules to be counted accurately. Specific primers in the conserved constant-segment region were used to synthesize first-strand cDNA for the TCR alpha and beta chains. To control for contamination, each cDNA library was double barcoded with a SMART-Mk sample barcode plus Illumina barcodes. Two successive PCR steps introduced TruSeq adapter sequences along with Illumina sample barcodes. TCR alpha and beta cDNA libraries were sequenced on the Illumina HiSeq platform with custom primers. As for the authors' bioinformatics: MiGEC processed the raw reads to extract unique molecular identifiers, while MiXCR was used to determine the CDR3 positions. For each individual, recombination models were inferred using an EM algorithm with the repgenHMM and IGoR tools. Shared clonotypes were analyzed with the tcR package in R, and sharing was normalized by the product of cloneset sizes. To study raw recombination without the effects of thymic and clonal selection, out-of-frame nonproductive sequences were analyzed. TCRdb reanalyzed the raw reads on its own, using fastp at Q25 for trimming and MiXCR for clone calling, and kept in-frame beta chains. Entries are consolidated by CDR3 protein sequence, retaining the most common genes and DNA. The V and J calls follow TCRdb's processing rather than the paper's. A total of about 260,000 distinct CDR3 sequences appear in this sample, roughly 7% of them only once. Roughly 3.9% of the sample is in the top ten clones.

These sequences were also reported in another study, on yellow fever vaccine responses in identical twins. The second investigation adds: The authors reported that the T cell response to vaccination in identical twins appeared partly convergent and partly personalized. In the study, vaccine-responding T cell clones were precisely tracked in identical twins.

The TCR sequence derives from a woman aged 18-29 years in good health. What was sequenced was memory (CD45RO+) T cells sorted from blood. What this sample's cell subset or site label stands for: CD45RO+ enriched T cells. The chain is made from TRBV4-2 and TRBJ2-1, with 10 junctional bases fitting TRBD2. The DNA reads TGTGCCAGCAGCCAAGTGGCTAGCGGGAGTGACAATGAGCAGTTCTTC. Protein translation: CASSQVASGSDNEQFF.